Below, 30 T cell receptor delta chains from the same sample are listed, as sequenced in a study of gammadelta T cells in human blood. TCRdb reapplied CATT to the RT-PCR reads. The sample lists more than 800 delta-chain clones; about half were seen once. Sequencing was carried out using Vgamma9Vdelta2 gamma-delta T cells from cord blood. The receptors originated from a newborn.

This clone has a handful of counts. This likely reflects a read error, since a far larger clone is one base away. Other DNA variants within this sample encode the same CDR3. V is TRDV2 and J is TRDJ1, with 7 nucleotides matching TRDD3. CDR1 GEAIGNYY and CDR2 EKD come from the germline V gene. The V segment lost 1 base and the J segment 3 bases; nucleotides outside the gene matches: 4. The CDR3 loop spans 14 amino acids. The CDR3 region is CACDTGTGADKLIF. CDR3 in DNA: TGTGCCTGTGACACTGGAACTGGGGCCGATAAACTCATCTTT.

A word on this clone: Given a far larger clone just one base away, this is likely a sequencing read error. The rearrangement uses TRDV2 and TRDJ1; D unresolved. In germline, CDR1 is GEAIGNYY, CDR2 EKD. CDR3 length equals 12 residues. CDR3 in amino acids: CACDSATGKLIF. As DNA, the CDR3 is TGTGCCTGTGACTCTGCGACCGGTAAACTCATCTTT.

On this clone: This likely stems from a read error, as it lies one base from a far larger clone. The chain carries TRDV2 and TRDJ3, with 9 bases aligning to TRDD3. Germline V gives CDR1 GEAIGNYY, CDR2 EKD. This CDR3 comprises 17 residues. Trimming at V came to 4 bases and at J to 1 base, leaving 4 bases not matched to a gene. The CDR3 spells CACENTGGSWDTRQMFF. The CDR3 coding sequence is TGTGCCTGTGAGAATACTGGGGGATCCTGGGACACCCGACAGATGTTTTTC.

This clone is large. The sample contains more than one DNA sequence encoding this CDR3. This sequence joins TRDV2 and TRDJ1; 11 bases are shared with TRDD3. This CDR3 comprises 17 residues. V trimming: 4 bases; J trimming: 3 bases; junction bases outside the gene matches: 12. Germline assignment: CDR1 GEAIGNYY and CDR2 EKD. CDR3 sequence (DNA): TGTGCCTGTGATCTCCTCCTGGGGGATACATTCCCCGATAAACTCATCTTT. This gives the protein CACDLLLGDTFPDKLIF.

This clone appeared once. A far larger clone is a single base away, which makes a read error likely. The chain employs TRDV2 and TRDJ3; TRDD3 matches at 10 bases. Per germline, CDR1 GEAIGNYY and CDR2 EKD. V was clipped by 5 bases and J by 2 bases; unmatched bases: 14. This CDR3 contains 20 residues. CDR3 region: CACGPLRSGGYPWDTRQMFF. The CDR3, as DNA: TGTGCCTGTGGCCCCCTAAGAAGTGGGGGATACCCCTGGGACACCCGACAGATGTTTTTC.

This clone was seen once. A far more abundant clone sits one base away, making this likely a read error. The chain uses TRDV2 and TRDJ2, with 7 bases aligning to TRDD3. From germline, CDR1 is GEAIGNYY and CDR2 EKD. This CDR3 spans 18 amino acids. Trimming removed 0 bases from V and 1 base from J; junction bases left unmatched: 10. The CDR3 sequence is CACDTILGSPYLTAQLFF. The CDR3 region has the DNA TGTGCCTGTGACACCATACTGGGGTCCCCGTATTTGACAGCACAACTCTTCTTT.

This clone was recorded only once. This sequence may be a read error, since a much larger clone differs from it by one base. The chain carries TRDV2 and TRDJ3, with TRDD3 matching 9 bases. The germline gives CDR1 GEAIGNYY, CDR2 EKD. CDR3 length equals 17 residues. CDR3 DNA: TGTGCCCGTGATTACTGGGGGAGCTCCTGGGACACCCGACAGATGTTTTTC. It specifies CARDYWGSSWDTRQMFF.

In the case of this clone: The protein recorded in TCRdb matches a much larger clone and deviates from this DNA's translation at residues 6 and 10, suggesting a read error; the protein here is obtained by translating the DNA. The chain is built from TRDV2 and TRDJ1, with 7 bases lining up with TRDD3. CDR3 length: 16 residues. J gave up 8 bases and V 0 bases, and 14 bases lay outside the gene matches. Germline CDR1 is GEAIGNYY and CDR2 is EKD. CDR3 amino acids: CACDTGGLGGKEKLIF. The CDR3 DNA is TGTGCCTGTGACACCGGAGGGCTGGGGGGTAAAGAAAAACTCATCTTT.

Worth noting for this clone: The protein that TCRdb holds for this DNA derives from a much larger clone and differs from the translated DNA at residue 10, which likely indicates a read error; the protein shown here is translated from the DNA. The V and J genes are TRDV2 and TRDJ1, with 8 bases fitting TRDD3. The trim removed 1 base at V and 4 bases at J, leaving 10 bases unmatched. The germline gives CDR1 GEAIGNYY, CDR2 EKD. The CDR3 is 16 amino acids. The CDR3, as DNA: TGTGCCTGTGACACTGGTATCTGGGGGACAGACGATAAACTCATCTTT. It codes for CACDTGIWGTDDKLIF.

This clone is medium-sized. The chain links TRDV2 to TRDJ1, with TRDD3 matching over 7 bases. Germline loops: CDR1 GEAIGNYY, CDR2 EKD. V was pared by 4 bases and J by 0 bases, with 7 bases of the junction left unmatched. The CDR3 has 15 residues. The DNA for the CDR3 is TGTGCCTGTGATAGTGGGGGGATTCACACCGATAAACTCATCTTT. It yields the protein CACDSGGIHTDKLIF.

With respect to this clone: A far more abundant clone sits one base away, making this likely a read error. The gene calls are TRDV2 and TRDJ3, with D uncertain. CDR1 and CDR2 (germline): GEAIGNYY, EKD. V was clipped by 0 bases and J by 2 bases, with 10 bases between them. The CDR3 consists of 17 residues. The CDR3 here is CACDTVPGPWDTRQMFF. The CDR3 DNA is TGTGCCTGTGACACCGTACCGGGACCCTGGGACACCCGACAGATGTTTTTC.

For this clone: A far larger clone is one nucleotide away, so this likely arose from a read error. The V call is TRDV2, the J call TRDJ3; 13 bases map to TRDD3. From germline, CDR1 is GEAIGNYY and CDR2 EKD. The CDR3 totals 19 residues. The CDR3 DNA reads TGTGCCTGTGACAAGGTTACTGGGGGATACGGCTGGGACACCCGACAGACGTTTTTC. This encodes CACDKVTGGYGWDTRQTFF.

Worth noting for this clone: A far bigger clonotype differs at one base, so this is likely a read error. Other DNA sequences in this specimen translate into the identical CDR3. The chain employs TRDV2 and TRDJ4; 7 bases fit TRDD3. Germline V gives CDR1 GEAIGNYY, CDR2 EKD. The CDR3 is 17 residues long. In nucleotides, the CDR3 is TGTGCCTGTGACACCGGAGGTACTGGGGCCTCGGCCAGACCACTGATCTTT. It is translated as CACDTGGTGASARPLIF.

This clone was seen more than once but under ten times. The rearrangement joins TRDV2 to TRDJ2, with 10 bases matching TRDD3. CDR3 length equals 17 residues. Germline V gene data show CDR1 as GEAIGNYY and CDR2 as EKD. The ends lost 3 bases at V and 4 bases at J; junction bases unmatched: 10. CDR3 sequence: CACDPATGGIRTAQLFF. DNA of the CDR3: TGTGCCTGTGACCCGGCTACTGGGGGGATACGGACAGCACAACTCTTCTTT.

Points on this clone: One base separates it from a far larger clone, so it is likely a read error. Other nucleotide sequences from this sample produce the same CDR3. The rearrangement links TRDV2 to TRDJ3; 9 bases are shared with TRDD3. V was clipped by 0 bases and J by 0 bases; unmatched bases: 8. CDR1 is GEAIGNYY, CDR2 EKD, per germline. This CDR3 is 20 amino acids long. CDR3 sequence reads: CACDTGWGDTSSWDTRQMFF. The CDR3 nucleotides are TGTGCCTGTGACACCGGTTGGGGGGATACCAGCTCCTGGGACACCCGACAGATGTTTTTC.

As concerns this clone: The same CDR3 can be traced to other DNA sequences in this sample. The rearrangement joins TRDV2 to TRDJ3, with D maybe TRDD3 (6 bases). V dropped 4 bases and J dropped 0 bases, with 12 bases sitting between them. The germline CDR1 and CDR2 sequences are GEAIGNYY and EKD. This CDR3 has 17 amino acids. CDR3 protein: CACDLLGSSWDTRQMFF. The CDR3, as DNA: TGTGCCTGTGATTTGCTGGGGAGCTCCTGGGACACCCGACAGATGTTTTTC.

The J gene is TRDJ3, the V gene TRDV2, with 8 positions matching TRDD3. The CDR3 extends over 18 amino acids. The germline V gene has CDR1 GEAIGNYY and CDR2 EKD. After removal of 0 bases from V and 2 bases from J, the junction contained 5 bases not matched to a gene. CDR3 bases: TGTGCCTGTGACACCGGTTGGGGGGATACCTGGGACACCCGACAGATGTTTTTC. This encodes CACDTGWGDTWDTRQMFF.

Worth noting for this clone: With a far larger clone one base away, a read error is the likely cause. The gene calls are TRDV2 and TRDJ3, with TRDD3 matching 7 bases. The germline gives CDR1 GEAIGNYY, CDR2 EKD. The CDR3 loop spans 17 amino acids. The junction had 3 bases not matched to a gene; V was cut back by 0 bases and J by 2 bases. The CDR3 sequence: CACDTWGSPWDTRQMFF. In DNA form, the CDR3 reads TGTGCCTGTGACACCTGGGGGAGCCCCTGGGACACCCGACAGATGTTTTTC.

By share, this clone counts as large. V is TRDV2 and J is TRDJ3; 11 nucleotides align to TRDD3. V was clipped by 3 bases and J by 0 bases; unmatched bases: 0. Germline assignment: CDR1 GEAIGNYY and CDR2 EKD. This CDR3 is built from 17 residues. DNA of the CDR3: TGTGCCTGTGACTGGGGGATACGCTCCTGGGACACCCGACAGATGTTTTTC. Translation gives CACDWGIRSWDTRQMFF.

This clone was recorded a few times. Since a far larger clone is one base different, this is likely a read error. The same CDR3 is also encoded by other DNA sequences in this sample. The rearrangement links TRDV2 to TRDJ2; a possible D gene is TRDD3 (5 bases). Per the germline V gene, CDR1 is GEAIGNYY and CDR2 is EKD. Between the trimmed V and J ends, which lost 4 bases and 2 bases, there was a span of 16 bases. CDR3 length equals 16 residues. The CDR3 DNA sequence: TGTGCCTGTGAAGGCTTGGGGACTTCGTTGACAGCACAACTCTTCTTT. This encodes CACEGLGTSLTAQLFF.

Comments on this clone: This probably arose from a read error, given a far larger clone one base away. V usage is TRDV2 and J usage is TRDJ3; perhaps TRDD3 as D (5 bases). Germline values: CDR1 GEAIGNYY, CDR2 EKD. The CDR3 contains 20 residues. Trimming shortened V by 0 bases and J by 2 bases, and 19 bases separated the two germline ends. The CDR3 protein is CACDTVGNTGAPWDTRQMFF. The CDR3 region has the DNA TGTGCCTGTGACACCGTGGGGAATACAGGGGCCCCCTGGGACACCCGACAGATGTTTTTC.

With respect to this clone: A far larger clone differs by one base, so this is likely a read error. The V call is TRDV2, the J call TRDJ3; D not certain. CDR3 size: 20 residues. CDR1 and CDR2 from the germline V gene are GEAIGNYY and EKD. The CDR3 loop reads CACDTGGSSYPSCDTRQMFF. CDR3 DNA: TGTGCCTGTGACACCGGAGGATCCTCGTATCCCTCCTGTGACACCCGACAGATGTTTTTC.

Remarks on this clone: A far larger clone is one base from this, pointing to a likely read error. Other DNA sequences in the same sample also yield this CDR3. The genes are TRDV2 and TRDJ3; 13 bases are shared with TRDD3. The CDR3 length is 24 residues. V was clipped by 0 bases and J by 2 bases; unmatched bases: 18. Germline CDR1 reads GEAIGNYY; CDR2 reads EKD. Here the CDR3 reads CACDTESVSTGGYGPPWDTRQMFF. The CDR3 nucleotides read TGTGCCTGTGACACCGAGAGCGTATCCACTGGGGGATACGGGCCTCCCTGGGACACCCGACAGATGTTTTTC.

Concerning this clone: Given a far larger clone just one base away, this is likely a sequencing read error. This chain uses TRDV2 with TRDJ3; tentatively, D is TRDD3 (5 bases). The CDR3 runs 17 residues. V was pared by 4 bases and J by 0 bases, with 12 bases between. Germline V gene sequence: CDR1 GEAIGNYY, CDR2 EKD. Here the CDR3 DNA reads TGTGCCTGTGAAACGGGATTCCGCTCCTGGGACACCCGACAGATGTTTTTC. Translating it yields CACETGFRSWDTRQMFF.

To note about this clone: It is likely a read error: a sequence one base away is far more abundant. The rearrangement links TRDV2 to TRDJ2; TRDD3 agrees at 8 bases. The J call is uncertain, as TRDJ1 better fits the DNA end. CDR1 and CDR2 (germline): GEAIGNYY, EKD. This CDR3 region has 17 residues. The CDR3 reads CACDILGATPNTDKLIF. The DNA of the CDR3 is TGTGCCTGTGACATACTGGGGGCTACACCAAACACCGATAAACTCATCTTT.

Within the sample, this clone is large. The chain joins TRDV2 to TRDJ2; TRDD3 matches at 12 bases. CDR3 length: 19 residues. V dropped 3 bases and J dropped 0; count of bases not matched to a gene: 10. Germline V CDR1 and CDR2: GEAIGNYY, EKD. In DNA form, the CDR3 reads TGTGCCTGTGACGTACTGGGGGATACTTCCCCCTCTTTGACAGCACAACTCTTCTTT. Protein: CACDVLGDTSPSLTAQLFF.

Concerning this clone: A far larger clone is one base from this, pointing to a likely read error. Distinct nucleotide sequences in the sample also encode this CDR3. The chain has TRDV2 and TRDJ3; D remains ambiguous. The CDR3 extends over 18 amino acids. CDR1 GEAIGNYY and CDR2 EKD come from the germline V gene. The CDR3 nucleotides read TGTGCGTGTGACACCGAGGGGTCCAGCTCCTGGGACACCCGACAGATGTTTTTC. This encodes CACDTEGSSSWDTRQMFF.

Worth noting for this clone: This likely reflects a read error, since a far larger clone is one base away. The chain joins TRDV2 to TRDJ3; 10 nucleotides agree with TRDD3. The CDR3 runs to 19 residues. The germline V gene has CDR1 GEAIGNYY and CDR2 EKD. Losses at the gene ends were 2 bases for V and 3 bases for J; bases not matched to a gene: 9. CDR3 sequence reads: CACDKVTGGFGWDTRQMFF. The CDR3 DNA is TGTGCCTGTGACAAGGTTACTGGGGGATTCGGCTGGGACACCCGACAGATGTTTTTC.

In this sample, this clone turned up once. The rearrangement links TRDV2 to TRDJ1; 7 bases are a match to TRDD3. J gave up 0 bases and V 4 bases, and 13 bases lay outside the gene matches. Germline CDR1 GEAIGNYY, CDR2 EKD. CDR3 length: 17 residues. CDR3 nucleotides: TGTGCCTGTGAAGGATGTGGGGGAAGACAGTACACCGATAAACTCATCTTT. This sequence encodes CACEGCGGRQYTDKLIF.

This clone occurred a few times. This likely came from a read error, as a far larger clone is one base away. The chain combines TRDV2 with TRDJ1; D not certain. The germline V gene encodes CDR1 GEAIGNYY and CDR2 EKD. This CDR3 is 13 amino acids long. With 8 bases removed from V and 0 bases from J, the gap between germline ends came to 12 bases. CDR3 sequence (DNA): TGTGCCTATGGGCTAGCTTACACCGATAAACTCATCTTT. This sequence encodes CAYGLAYTDKLIF.